What follows are 5 T cell receptor beta chains derived from one specimen sequenced in a study of shared clonotypes between healthy human individuals. Using immunoSEQ multiplex PCR, the repertoire was profiled, and TCRdb retains in-frame clones only, with some absent. In the table there are hundreds of thousands of clones, 74% of which are singletons. Sequenced material: memory CD4+ T cells sorted from blood. Stated subset: CD45RA-negative fraction. All receptors derive from a woman in her twenties or thirties in good health.

As DNA, the CDR3 is TGTGCTAGTGGTTTGGGACAGGGATCCCACTCCTACAATGAGCAGTTCTTC. Protein: CASGLGQGSHSYNEQFF. The V call is TRBV12-5, the J call TRBJ2-1, with 7 bases lining up with TRBD1. Germline V gives CDR1 LGHNT, CDR2 FRNRAP. With V trimmed by 1 base and J by 0 bases, 6 bases remained unmatched. The CDR3 contains 17 residues.

The CDR3 nucleotides read TGTGCCAGCAGCGGCCGGGGGGATTCCAAAAACATTCAGTACTTC. Translated, it gives CASSGRGDSKNIQYF. V gene TRBV6-5 combines with J gene TRBJ2-4; 7 bases agree with TRBD2. From germline, CDR1 is MNHEY and CDR2 SVGAGI. The V gene end was trimmed by 6 bases and the J gene end by 2 bases; junction bases not matched to a gene: 7. The CDR3 loop spans 15 amino acids.

A single count supports this clone. Other DNA sequences within the sample encode an identical CDR3. In nucleotides, the CDR3 is TGTGCCAGTAGCCCAGGGTCCGGGGCCAACGTCCTGACTTTC. It yields the protein CASSPGSGANVLTF. The chain links TRBV19 to TRBJ2-6; weak D call: TRBD1 (5 bases). The CDR3 is 14 amino acids. The germline CDR1 and CDR2 sequences are LNHDA and SQIVND (reference sequence). The V and J ends lost 6 bases and 4 bases respectively, with 10 bases between them.

The chain carries TRBV27 and TRBJ1-1; 8 nucleotides agree with TRBD1. J was trimmed by 4 bases and V by 5 bases; bases with no gene match: 9. The germline V gene encodes CDR1 MNHEY and CDR2 SMNVEV (reference sequence). The CDR3 is 15 residues long. This CDR3 is CASSVTRGLGTEAFF. CDR3 sequence (DNA): TGTGCCAGCAGTGTAACCAGGGGGCTGGGCACTGAAGCTTTCTTT.

The chain links TRBV4-1 to TRBJ2-5, with D perhaps matching TRBD1 (5 bases). The CDR3 totals 15 residues. Germline V CDR1 and CDR2: MGHRA, YSYEKL. V dropped 4 bases and J dropped 5 bases, with 17 bases sitting between them. The CDR3 DNA follows: TGCGCCAGCAGCCCTACATGGACAAGTGTGGAGACCCAGTACTTC. Encoded protein: CASSPTWTSVETQYF.